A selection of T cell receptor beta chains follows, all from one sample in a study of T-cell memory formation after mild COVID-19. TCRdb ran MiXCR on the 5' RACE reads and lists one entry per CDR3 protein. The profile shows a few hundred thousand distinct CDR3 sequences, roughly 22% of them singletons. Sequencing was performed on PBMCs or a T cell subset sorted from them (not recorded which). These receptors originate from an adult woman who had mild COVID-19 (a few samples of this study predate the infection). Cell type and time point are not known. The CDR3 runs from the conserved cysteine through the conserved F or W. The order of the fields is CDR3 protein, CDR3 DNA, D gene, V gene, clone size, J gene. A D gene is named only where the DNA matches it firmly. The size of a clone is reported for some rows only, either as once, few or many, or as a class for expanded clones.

CDR3 protein: CASSLDAYIGAPSRHTEAFF
CDR3 DNA: TGTGCCAGCAGCTTAGATGCGTATATAGGGGCACCCAGCCGCCACACTGAAGCTTTCTTT
D gene: -
V gene: TRBV7-9
clone size: -
J gene: TRBJ1-1

CDR3 protein: CASSKGARRPSDTEAFF
CDR3 DNA: TGTGCCAGCAGCAAAGGAGCCAGGCGGCCCTCGGACACTGAAGCTTTCTTT
D gene: -
V gene: TRBV21-1
clone size: few
J gene: TRBJ1-1

CDR3 protein: CASSLAGGTYNEQFF
CDR3 DNA: TGTGCCAGCAGCTTAGCGGGGGGCACCTACAATGAGCAGTTCTTC
D gene: -
V gene: TRBV7-9
clone size: -
J gene: TRBJ2-1

CDR3 protein: CASSPGLAGPLLGEQYF
CDR3 DNA: TGTGCCAGCAGTCCGGGACTAGCGGGTCCCCTCCTGGGCGAGCAGTACTTC
D gene: TRBD2
V gene: TRBV27
clone size: few
J gene: TRBJ2-7

CDR3 protein: CASRGLRNEQFF
CDR3 DNA: TGTGCCAGCAGGGGACTTAGGAATGAGCAGTTCTTC
D gene: -
V gene: TRBV6-5
clone size: -
J gene: TRBJ2-1

CDR3 protein: CASSLSAGHRSDGYTF
CDR3 DNA: TGTGCCAGCAGTTTAAGCGCCGGACACCGTTCGGATGGCTACACCTTC
D gene: -
V gene: TRBV12-3/TRBV12-4
clone size: -
J gene: TRBJ1-2

CDR3 protein: CATSRDGTTDEQYF
CDR3 DNA: TGTGCCACCAGCAGAGACGGGACGACGGACGAGCAGTACTTC
D gene: -
V gene: TRBV15
clone size: few
J gene: TRBJ2-7

CDR3 protein: CASSSATGMNTEAFF
CDR3 DNA: TGCGCCAGCAGCTCTGCGACGGGAATGAACACTGAAGCTTTCTTT
D gene: -
V gene: TRBV5-1
clone size: few
J gene: TRBJ1-1

CDR3 protein: CAIRGTSGPSQQYF
CDR3 DNA: TGTGCCATCAGGGGGACTAGCGGACCGTCGCAGCAGTACTTC
D gene: TRBD2
V gene: TRBV10-3
clone size: -
J gene: TRBJ2-7

CDR3 protein: CASSLVPPGGSGAVTYEQYF
CDR3 DNA: TGTGCCAGCAGCTTAGTGCCGCCCGGGGGCTCGGGGGCGGTTACCTACGAGCAGTACTTC
D gene: -
V gene: TRBV7-6
clone size: few
J gene: TRBJ2-7

CDR3 protein: CASSLVASETQYF
CDR3 DNA: TGTGCCAGCAGCTTGGTGGCTTCTGAGACCCAGTACTTC
D gene: -
V gene: TRBV5-4
clone size: -
J gene: TRBJ2-5

CDR3 protein: CSAREGSMNTEAFF
CDR3 DNA: TGCAGTGCTAGAGAAGGGTCCATGAACACTGAAGCTTTCTTT
D gene: -
V gene: TRBV20-1
clone size: -
J gene: TRBJ1-1

CDR3 protein: CASSLASTSADGGELFF
CDR3 DNA: TGTGCCAGCAGTTTAGCGTCCACTAGCGCCGACGGCGGGGAGCTGTTTTTT
D gene: TRBD2
V gene: TRBV12-3/TRBV12-4
clone size: many
J gene: TRBJ2-2

CDR3 protein: CSVSGGRTDTQYF
CDR3 DNA: TGCAGCGTTTCGGGGGGGCGGACAGATACGCAGTATTTT
D gene: TRBD2
V gene: TRBV29-1
clone size: few
J gene: TRBJ2-3

CDR3 protein: CASRMTGHTEAFF
CDR3 DNA: TGTGCCAGCAGGATGACAGGGCACACTGAAGCTTTCTTT
D gene: TRBD1
V gene: TRBV6-5
clone size: -
J gene: TRBJ1-1

CDR3 protein: CASSQGAGGRGRTDTQYF
CDR3 DNA: TGTGCCAGCAGCCAAGGGGCGGGAGGCAGGGGTCGCACAGATACGCAGTATTTT
D gene: TRBD2
V gene: TRBV3-1
clone size: few
J gene: TRBJ2-3

CDR3 protein: CASSPGPHYEQYF
CDR3 DNA: TGTGCCAGCAGCCCCGGGCCCCACTACGAGCAGTACTTC
D gene: -
V gene: TRBV28
clone size: -
J gene: TRBJ2-7

CDR3 protein: CASSPRWVGTEAFF
CDR3 DNA: TGTGCCAGCAGCCCCCGATGGGTCGGCACTGAAGCTTTCTTT
D gene: -
V gene: TRBV11-2
clone size: -
J gene: TRBJ1-1

CDR3 protein: CASSRTGLLAGGNEQFF
CDR3 DNA: TGTGCCAGCAGCCGGACGGGACTCCTAGCGGGGGGAAATGAGCAGTTCTTC
D gene: TRBD2
V gene: TRBV7-3
clone size: few
J gene: TRBJ2-1

CDR3 protein: CASRTEYSNQPQHF
CDR3 DNA: TGTGCCAGCAGGACAGAGTATAGCAATCAGCCCCAGCATTTT
D gene: -
V gene: TRBV7-2
clone size: -
J gene: TRBJ1-5

CDR3 protein: CASSLEGGLFTDTQYF
CDR3 DNA: TGTGCCAGCAGCTTGGAGGGGGGACTGTTCACAGATACGCAGTATTTT
D gene: -
V gene: TRBV11-3
clone size: -
J gene: TRBJ2-3

CDR3 protein: CASSLKLEVAEQYF
CDR3 DNA: TGTGCCAGCAGCTTAAAATTAGAAGTTGCCGAGCAGTACTTC
D gene: -
V gene: TRBV7-3
clone size: few
J gene: TRBJ2-7

CDR3 protein: CAWSSRGTEAFF
CDR3 DNA: TGTGCCTGGAGTAGCAGGGGAACTGAAGCTTTCTTT
D gene: -
V gene: TRBV30
clone size: -
J gene: TRBJ1-1